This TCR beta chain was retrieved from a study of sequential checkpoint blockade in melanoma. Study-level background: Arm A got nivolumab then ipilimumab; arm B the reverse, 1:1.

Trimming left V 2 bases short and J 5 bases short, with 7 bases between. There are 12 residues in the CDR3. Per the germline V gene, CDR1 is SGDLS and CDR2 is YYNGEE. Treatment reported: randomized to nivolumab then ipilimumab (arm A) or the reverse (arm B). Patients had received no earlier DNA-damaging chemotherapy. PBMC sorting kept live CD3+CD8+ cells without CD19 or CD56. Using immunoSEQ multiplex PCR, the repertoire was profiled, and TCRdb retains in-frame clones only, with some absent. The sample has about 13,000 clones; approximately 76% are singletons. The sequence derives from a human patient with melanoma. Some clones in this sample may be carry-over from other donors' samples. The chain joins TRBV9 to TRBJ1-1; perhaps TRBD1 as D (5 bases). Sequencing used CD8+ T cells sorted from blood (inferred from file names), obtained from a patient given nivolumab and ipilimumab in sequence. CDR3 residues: CASSVRDTEAFF. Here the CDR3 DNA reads TGTGCCAGCAGCGTCAGGGATACTGAAGCTTTCTTT.